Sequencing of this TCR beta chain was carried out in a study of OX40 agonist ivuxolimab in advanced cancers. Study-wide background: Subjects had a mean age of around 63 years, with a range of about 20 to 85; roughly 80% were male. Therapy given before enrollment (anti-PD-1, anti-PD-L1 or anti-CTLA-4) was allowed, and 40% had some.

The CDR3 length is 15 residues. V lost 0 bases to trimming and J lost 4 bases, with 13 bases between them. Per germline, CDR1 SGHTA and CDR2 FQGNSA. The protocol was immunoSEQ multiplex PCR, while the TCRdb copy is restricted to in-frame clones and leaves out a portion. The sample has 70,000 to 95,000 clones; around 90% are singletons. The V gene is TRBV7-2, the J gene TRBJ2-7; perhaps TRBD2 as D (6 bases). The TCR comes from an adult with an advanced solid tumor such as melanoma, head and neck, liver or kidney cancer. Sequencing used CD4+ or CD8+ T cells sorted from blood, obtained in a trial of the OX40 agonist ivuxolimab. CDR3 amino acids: CASSLAASAQYEQYF. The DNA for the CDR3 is TGTGCCAGCAGCTTAGCGGCTAGCGCGCAGTACGAGCAGTACTTC.